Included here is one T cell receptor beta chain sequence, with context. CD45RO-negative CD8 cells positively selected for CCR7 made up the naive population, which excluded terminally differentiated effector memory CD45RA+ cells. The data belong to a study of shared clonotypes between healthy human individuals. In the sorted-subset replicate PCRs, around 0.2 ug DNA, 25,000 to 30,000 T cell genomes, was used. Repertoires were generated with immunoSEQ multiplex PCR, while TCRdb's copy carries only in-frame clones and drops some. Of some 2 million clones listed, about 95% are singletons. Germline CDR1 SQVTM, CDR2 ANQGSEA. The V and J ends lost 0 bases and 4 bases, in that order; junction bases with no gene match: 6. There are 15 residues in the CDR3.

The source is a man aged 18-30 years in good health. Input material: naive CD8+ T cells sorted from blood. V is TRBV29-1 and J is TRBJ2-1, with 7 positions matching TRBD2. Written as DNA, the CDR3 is TGCAGCGTTGAAGATCCTCCTAGCGGATACAATGAGCAGTTCTTC. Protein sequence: CSVEDPPSGYNEQFF.